These T cell receptor beta chains were read from a single sample in a study of long-term antiretroviral therapy in people with HIV. Sequencing was performed with immunoSEQ multiplex PCR; in TCRdb, only in-frame clones are kept and a portion is missing. The sample lists about 10,000 clones; roughly four fifths were seen once. Sequences were derived from unsorted PBMCs, sampled 0.7 years after starting antiretroviral therapy. Every receptor here comes from a man aged 35-49 years with HIV. CDR3s include the opening cysteine and the closing phenylalanine or tryptophan. A D gene is named only where the DNA matches it firmly.

>TRBV7-8|TRBD1|15|TRBJ1-5
CASSRTGQVNQPQHF
>TRBV7-2|-|14|TRBJ1-5
CASSNFMRDQPQHF
>TRBV9|TRBD2|14|TRBJ2-1
CASSLGTSRNEQFF
>TRBV15|TRBD2|18|TRBJ2-1
CATSRIPPRGGKHNEQFF
>TRBV5-1|TRBD1|13|TRBJ2-1
CAERDRGNDEQFF
>TRBV5-8|TRBD2|16|TRBJ2-3
CASSLTGTSGTDTQYF
>TRBV2|-|12|TRBJ1-5
CASSHETEITHF
>TRBV4-1|-|15|TRBJ2-2
CASSQEWTNTGELFF
>TRBV7-9|-|12|TRBJ2-7
CASSPGRDEQYF
>TRBV7-2|-|13|TRBJ1-1
CASSWGPNTEAFF
>TRBV19|TRBD1|15|TRBJ2-7
CASSKGTGTSYEQYF
>TRBV27|-|15|TRBJ1-1
CASSLSGLMNTEAFF
>TRBV6-5|-|13|TRBJ1-1
CASSTGGGQRAFF
>TRBV7-9|-|12|TRBJ2-7
CASSPSGYEQYF
>TRBV9|-|14|TRBJ2-3
CASSVTGAGDTQYF
>TRBV5-8|-|13|TRBJ2-5
CASSLGPQETQYF
>TRBV5-6|-|16|TRBJ1-4
CASSFEGGATNEKLFF
>TRBV27|TRBD2|19|TRBJ2-6
CASSFETSGGISGANVLTF
>TRBV5-4|-|18|TRBJ2-6
CASSIGRPSSSGANVLTF
>TRBV5-4|-|14|TRBJ1-3
CASSFVGSGNTIYF
>TRBV7-8|-|15|TRBJ1-5
CASSPRGDTNQPQHF
>TRBV6-6|-|14|TRBJ1-5
CASSYLAGGQPQHF
>TRBV7-8|-|15|TRBJ1-3
CASSSLGGGGNTIYF
>TRBV27|TRBD1|15|TRBJ2-7
CASKLGQGAPYEQYF
>TRBV10-3|-|16|TRBJ2-6
CAIMKDTTSGANVLTF
>TRBV30|-|14|TRBJ1-2
CAWSVQGYLDGYTF
>TRBV4-1|-|14|TRBJ1-5
CASSQVLGNQPQHF
>TRBV18|TRBD1|16|TRBJ1-1
CASSPYPGGMNTEAFF
>TRBV10-3|-|14|TRBJ1-1
CAISESFGETEAFF
>TRBV5-1|TRBD1|15|TRBJ2-7
CASSRTDRGAREQYF
>TRBV10-3|-|12|TRBJ2-7
CAISDSSYEQYF
>TRBV18|-|16|TRBJ2-5
CASSPPLTWGKETQYF
>TRBV7-2|-|13|TRBJ2-1
CASSLPTSYEQFF
>TRBV4-1|-|14|TRBJ1-1
CASSQVSMNTEAFF
>TRBV19|-|13|TRBJ2-1
CASISAGYNEQFF
>TRBV7-2|-|14|TRBJ1-2
CASSLVVGGAGYTF
>TRBV4-2|-|15|TRBJ2-7
CASSQDLEVSYEQYF
>TRBV5-1|-|11|TRBJ2-7
CASSQGIEQYF
>TRBV19|-|14|TRBJ2-7
CASSIVAGDYEQYF
>TRBV28|TRBD1|14|TRBJ2-7
CASSLGTGGYEQYF
>TRBV25-1|-|14|TRBJ1-5
CASSENSRSQPQHF
>TRBV5-5|-|13|TRBJ1-5
CASSLTGFWPQHF
>TRBV5-4|-|16|TRBJ2-7
CASSSEPGRIAYEQYF
>TRBV9|TRBD2|15|TRBJ2-1
CASSVGTSAYNEQFF
>TRBV4-2|TRBD2|18|TRBJ2-3
CASSQDRQLAGGIDTQYF
>TRBV28|TRBD2|16|TRBJ2-1
CASSGASGGTYNEQFF
>TRBV7-2|-|13|TRBJ1-5
CASSLQQDQPQHF
>TRBV28|-|17|TRBJ2-6
CASSSNGLGSGANVLTF
>TRBV29-1|TRBD1|12|TRBJ2-3
CSDRGGTDTQYF